The 16 T cell receptor beta chains below were found in one sample sequenced in a study of Graves' ophthalmopathy and Graves' hyperthyroidism. TCR beta CDR3 regions were amplified from RNA transcripts. After a first-round RT-PCR with HTBI primers, a second-round multiplex PCR was run. Each CDR3 protein gets one entry after TCRdb re-called the multiplex PCR reads with MiXCR. Of around 170,000 distinct CDR3 sequences in the sample, over 35% are singletons; the top ten hold around 5.5%. Sequenced: peripheral blood. These receptors all come from a woman aged 40 to 49 with Graves' ophthalmopathy.

This clonotype showed up many times. The chain employs TRBV14 and TRBJ1-6; D is unclear. There are 14 residues in the CDR3. Germline CDR1 reads SGHDN; CDR2 reads FVKESK. With 3 bases removed from V and 5 bases from J, the gap between germline ends came to 8 bases. The CDR3 DNA reads TGTGCCAGCAGCCAGCGGACGGATAATTCACCCCTCCACTTT. As protein: CASSQRTDNSPLHF.

This clonotype was seen ten or more times. The rearrangement uses TRBV5-4 and TRBJ1-1; the D gene is possibly TRBD1 (5 bases). Germline lookup yields CDR1 SGHNT and CDR2 YYREEE (reference sequence). The CDR3 is made up of 15 amino acids. V lost 7 bases, J lost 3 bases, and 19 bases lay in between. The CDR3 spells CASHLIGGRDTEAFF. The CDR3 coding sequence is TGTGCCAGCCACTTAATCGGGGGGAGGGACACTGAAGCTTTCTTT.

The rearrangement links TRBV18 to TRBJ2-7; no clear D. The CDR3 sequence is 13 residues long. V lost 3 bases to trimming and J lost 5 bases, with 11 bases between them. Germline V gives CDR1 KGHSH, CDR2 LQKENI. The chain's CDR3 is CASSPQLPDEQYF. DNA for the CDR3: TGTGCCAGCTCACCTCAGCTTCCCGACGAGCAGTACTTC.

There are many counts of this clonotype. This chain connects TRBV28 to TRBJ2-2; 7 bases fit TRBD1. Germline CDR1 MDHEN, CDR2 SYDVKM. V lost 4 bases, J lost 1 base, and 3 bases stayed unmatched. The CDR3 spans 15 residues. CDR3 protein: CASSSTGRNTGELFF. In DNA form, the CDR3 reads TGTGCCAGCAGTTCGACAGGGCGGAACACCGGGGAGCTGTTTTTT.

The chain employs TRBV19 and TRBJ1-2; D may be TRBD1 (5 bases). Germline-derived CDR1 and CDR2 are LNHDA and SQIVND (reference sequence). The CDR3 covers 13 residues. The V gene lost 5 bases and the J gene lost 3 bases, with 10 bases spanning the gap. The CDR3 DNA reads TGTGCCAGTAGTTGGGGACGGTACTATGGCTACACCTTC. It yields the protein CASSWGRYYGYTF.

This clonotype was counted many times. The rearrangement uses TRBV24-1 and TRBJ1-2; D gene uncertain. This CDR3 has 13 residues. The germline V gene encodes CDR1 KGHDR and CDR2 SFDVKD. Trimming took 3 bases from V and 7 from J, leaving 11 bases between them. CDR3 coding DNA: TGTGCCACCAGTGATGTTACAGTGCGTGGCTACACCTTC. It translates to CATSDVTVRGYTF.

This clonotype was seen repeatedly, ten times or more. CDR3 DNA sequence: TGTGCCAGCAGTGAGACAGGATCAGGCCGATACGAGCAGTACTTC. Translating it yields CASSETGSGRYEQYF. The rearrangement joins TRBV25-1 to TRBJ2-7, with D possibly TRBD1 on 6 matching bases. The CDR3 is 15 residues long. The V and J ends lost 3 bases and 4 bases respectively, with 16 bases between them. CDR1 MGHDK and CDR2 SYGVNS come from the germline V gene.

This clonotype showed up just a few times. The chain links TRBV24-1 to TRBJ1-2, with D possibly TRBD1 on 6 matching bases. The CDR3 is 14 amino acids. V lost 4 bases, J lost 3 bases, and 11 bases lay in between. Germline CDR1 reads KGHDR; CDR2 reads SFDVKD. Written as DNA, the CDR3 is TGTGCCACCAGTGAGGCCGGGACATACTATGGCTACACCTTC. Amino acid sequence: CATSEAGTYYGYTF.

Points on this clonotype: The junction shows a germline mismatch at one end, possibly a read error. This chain's CDR3 is CASSPSGGGAQGTQYF. The DNA for the CDR3 is TGCGCCAGCAGCCCGAGCGGCGGGGGGGCTCAAGGGACCCAGTACTTC. The genes are TRBV4-3 and TRBJ2-5, with 9 bases matching TRBD2. CDR1 is LGHNA, CDR2 YSLEER, per germline. This CDR3 has 16 amino acids.

The chain uses TRBV6-5 and TRBJ2-7, with a tentative D call TRBD2 (5 bases). The germline V gene encodes CDR1 MNHEY and CDR2 SVGAGI. The CDR3 is 16 amino acids. Trimming shortened V by 2 bases and J by 1 base, and 15 bases separated the two germline ends. CDR3 loop: CASSYGGSAGSYEQYF. The CDR3 nucleotides are TGTGCCAGCAGTTACGGCGGGTCAGCCGGTTCCTACGAGCAGTACTTC.

Many counts were recorded for this clonotype. The chain links TRBV11-1 to TRBJ1-2, with D perhaps matching TRBD1 (5 bases). Trimming removed 5 bases at V and 8 bases at J, with 15 bases between. CDR3 length: 13 amino acids. Germline CDR1 SGHAT, CDR2 FQDESV (reference sequence). The CDR3 is CASSETRWDGYTF. CDR3 bases: TGTGCCAGCAGCGAAACTCGGTGGGACGGCTACACCTTC.

This clonotype was recorded once. The rearrangement links TRBV10-3 to TRBJ2-7, with a weak D call TRBD1 (5 bases). This CDR3 has 14 residues. Germline V gives CDR1 ENHRY, CDR2 SYGVKD. V was trimmed by 2 bases and J by 5 bases, leaving 13 bases between them. The CDR3 loop is CAISETQGYNEQYF. DNA of the CDR3: TGTGCCATCAGTGAGACGCAGGGTTATAACGAGCAGTACTTC.

In its sample, this clonotype was seen many times. The genes are TRBV6-5 and TRBJ1-3; D unresolved. This CDR3 spans 15 amino acids. Germline values: CDR1 MNHEY, CDR2 SVGAGI. V dropped 5 bases and J dropped 2 bases, with 13 bases sitting between them. The DNA of the CDR3 is TGTGCCAGCAGTCCGGCGGTGAGGGCTGGAAACACCATATATTTT. This encodes CASSPAVRAGNTIYF.

This clonotype was seen repeatedly, ten times or more. The chain combines TRBV28 with TRBJ2-7; TRBD1 agrees at 7 bases. Germline V lookup: CDR1 MDHEN, CDR2 SYDVKM. The junction had 10 bases not matched to a gene; V was cut back by 11 bases and J by 3 bases. The CDR3 is 13 amino acids. The CDR3 protein is CAGRQGGGYEQYF. In DNA, the CDR3 is TGTGCCGGACGACAGGGTGGTGGCTACGAGCAGTACTTC.

This sequence joins TRBV7-9 and TRBJ2-5; no clear D gene. Germline V gene lookup returns CDR1 SEHNR and CDR2 FQNEAQ (reference sequence). This CDR3 is built from 16 residues. V shed 5 bases and J shed 1 base, with 17 bases lying between them. CDR3 residues: CASSHAQGRLQETQYF. Written as DNA, the CDR3 is TGTGCCAGCAGCCACGCCCAAGGGCGCCTCCAAGAGACCCAGTACTTC.

The chain joins TRBV6-2 or TRBV6-3 to TRBJ1-6; D perhaps matches TRBD1 (5 bases). The length of the CDR3 is 15 residues. Germline CDR1 and CDR2: MNHEY and SVGEGT. V gave up 5 bases and J gave up 6 bases, with 14 bases separating them. The CDR3 sequence: CASSPTRGPNSPLHF. CDR3 in DNA: TGTGCCAGCAGTCCAACGAGGGGACCTAATTCACCCCTCCACTTT.